The present T cell receptor (beta chain) was sequenced within a study of T cell repertoires in cytomegalovirus infection. Study overall: Well-studied HLA-B-restricted epitopes and recently identified HLA-C-restricted epitopes of CMV were both used in the study. Both CMV infection and a matching HLA type were indicated by public TCR beta signatures.

V was cut by 6 bases and J by 1 base, with 8 bases left in between. The CDR3 covers 13 residues. CDR1 and CDR2 (germline): MNHEY, SVGEGT. TCRdb itself ran the reads through MiXCR, one entry per CDR3 protein. This table has some 700,000 distinct CDR3 sequences, roughly 33% appearing once. General study findings and limits: Within the response measured ex vivo, HLA-C-restricted CMV-specific TCR beta clonotypes were dominant. Identification of carriers of CMV plus the relevant HLA was performed using cumulative public TCR beta family frequency.

This clonotype was detected once. Its matching antigen is unknown. The source is a human donor in good health (CMV status not recorded). Some clones in this sample may be carry-over from other donors' samples. The chain recombines TRBV6-2 or TRBV6-3 with TRBJ2-3, with D uncertain. The material was cultured PBMCs, obtained from culture after CMV antigen stimulation. In DNA form, the CDR3 reads TGTGCCAGCAGGAAGGTCGGCACAGATACGCAGTATTTT. This translates into CASRKVGTDTQYF.